This T cell receptor beta chain was documented in a study of blood T cell repertoires in COVID-19. Study-wide background: Whether acute or convalescent, the COVID-19 samples came from the United States, Italy and Spain.

As originally analysed: Amplified reference gene primers provided the basis for estimating nucleated cell counts. Sequencing was performed with immunoSEQ multiplex PCR; in TCRdb, only in-frame clones are kept and a portion is missing. V and J calls and clone size come straight from that table; D and trimming were deduced from the DNA. The sample includes under 150,000 clones, around 85% of them seen just once. Living in roughly 25 US areas, the participants were between roughly 18 and 90 years of age. Recovered status applied to Cohort 3 donors who had two consecutive negative PCRs. It also applied to those with clearance or with symptom resolution. Germline CDR1 reads LNHDA; CDR2 reads SQIVND (reference sequence). There are 13 residues in the CDR3. Trimming took 7 bases from V and 10 from J; bases not matched to a gene: 10.

The sample was PBMCs or T cells enriched from blood (not recorded which). This clonotype was sampled from a woman in her 40s who had recovered from COVID-19. The chain uses TRBV19 and TRBJ1-5; TRBD1 aligns across 7 bases. The CDR3: CASTADDRDPQHF. The CDR3 DNA is TGTGCCAGTACCGCCGACGACAGGGACCCCCAGCATTTT.